These 6 T cell receptor beta chains came from one sample sequenced in a study of blood T cells in healthy people across ages. The second PCR ran about 6 to 11 cycles with a sample-barcoded 5' primer and J-beta primers. TCRdb used MiXCR to reprocess the 5' RACE reads, holding one entry per CDR3 protein. The sample shows 1.5 million or so distinct CDR3 sequences, 40% to 45% of them seen only once. The sample taken for sequencing was blood. The receptors were sampled from a woman younger than 30 in good health.

The V call is TRBV7-9, the J call TRBJ2-1; D is unresolved. V gave up 3 bases and J gave up 6 bases, with 15 bases separating them. Germline V gives CDR1 SEHNR, CDR2 FQNEAQ (reference sequence). This CDR3 has 15 amino acids. As DNA, the CDR3 is TGTGCCAGCAGCTTTACATACTTCACAACCAATGAGCAGTTCTTC. As protein: CASSFTYFTTNEQFF.

There are a few counts of this clonotype. This chain connects TRBV2 to TRBJ1-6; D call uncertain. Trimming pared 0 bases from V and 7 bases from J, leaving 13 bases between. The CDR3 contains 16 residues. Germline CDR1 is SNHLY and CDR2 is FYNNEI. CDR3 sequence reads: CASSEAVADLNSPLHF. CDR3 bases: TGTGCCAGCAGTGAAGCGGTAGCGGACTTGAATTCACCCCTCCACTTT.

The rearrangement links TRBV29-1 to TRBJ2-3, with TRBD2 as a possible D gene (6 bases). Germline V gene data show CDR1 as SQVTM and CDR2 as ANQGSEA. Trimming removed 7 bases at V and 0 bases at J, with 14 bases between. The CDR3 sequence is 14 residues long. CDR3 sequence reads: CSGSVAASTDTQYF. The CDR3 DNA reads as TGCAGCGGGTCGGTAGCGGCTAGCACAGATACGCAGTATTTT.

This clonotype was counted a few times. CDR3 DNA sequence: TGTGCCACCAGGGATCCCTTGGGCTACGAGCAGTACTTC. It is translated as CATRDPLGYEQYF. V usage is TRBV24-1 and J usage is TRBJ2-7, with D uncertain. There are 13 residues in the CDR3. Trimming left V 7 bases short and J 3 bases short, with 12 bases between. Germline V CDR1 and CDR2: KGHDR, SFDVKD.

This clonotype has only a few counts. The gene calls are TRBV12-3 or TRBV12-4 and TRBJ2-1, with D possibly being TRBD2 (6 bases). There are 18 residues in the CDR3. Trimming cost V 4 bases and J 4 bases, with 23 bases left between them. CDR3 in DNA: TGTGCCAGCAGTTCTTCTGCGGGACTGTTAAAGGGATACAATGAGCAGTTCTTC. Its protein is CASSSSAGLLKGYNEQFF.

V and J are TRBV5-1 and TRBJ2-7, with D possibly TRBD2 on 5 matching bases. The J call may be faulty, since TRBJ2-5 better matches the DNA end. Germline CDR1 is SGHRS and CDR2 is YFSETQ. This CDR3 comprises 15 residues. CDR3 sequence (DNA): TGCGCCAGCAGCTTATTACCGGGAATCCAAGAGACCCAGTACTTC. Encoded protein: CASSLLPGIQETQYF.